This passage covers 15 T cell receptor beta chains from one sample sequenced in a study of cytomegalovirus exposure and HLA in healthy donors. It was with 60 Vbeta and 13 Jbeta primers that the PCR ran. Some clones are missing from TCRdb's copy, which holds only in-frame ones; the method was immunoSEQ multiplex PCR. The repertoire has 75,000 to 100,000 clones, about four fifths of them found once; the top ten carry around 14%. Material for sequencing was PBMCs. These receptors originate from a woman between 65 and 79 years old in good health and CMV-seropositive.

The CDR3 spells CAWGGTGPTYPYGYTF. The DNA for the CDR3 is TGTGCCTGGGGGGGGACAGGGCCGACTTATCCCTATGGCTACACCTTC. The chain combines TRBV30 with TRBJ1-2, with 9 bases aligning to TRBD1. CDR1 and CDR2 from the germline V gene are GTSNPN and SVGIG (reference sequence). The V and J ends lost 5 bases and 4 bases, in that order; junction bases with no gene match: 14. This CDR3 spans 16 amino acids.

This chain links TRBV5-1 with TRBJ1-1, with unresolved D. Germline values: CDR1 SGHRS, CDR2 YFSETQ. CDR3 size: 15 residues. Trimming left V 0 bases short and J 6 bases short, with 15 bases between. This CDR3 is CASSLGESGVAEAFF. Here the CDR3 DNA reads TGCGCCAGCAGCTTGGGGGAGTCGGGAGTGGCTGAAGCTTTCTTT. Using reference TRBV5-1 and TRBJ1-1 for the parts outside the CDR3, the full variable domain is KAGVTQTPRYLIKTRGQQVTLSCSPISGHRSVSWYQQTPGQGLQFLFEYFSETQRNKGNFPGRFSGRQFSNSRSEMNVSTLELGDSALYLCASSLGESGVAEAFFGQGTRLTVV.

The chain is built from TRBV19 and TRBJ2-5, with 8 bases lining up with TRBD2. The trim removed 6 bases at V and 6 bases at J, leaving 9 bases unmatched. Germline values: CDR1 LNHDA, CDR2 SQIVND (reference sequence). The CDR3 is 14 residues long. The DNA of the CDR3 is TGTGCCAGTAGGCCGGGACTAGGAGGGCAGACCCAGTACTTC. Residues: CASRPGLGGQTQYF.

CDR3 in DNA: TGTGCCTGGAGTGTCCCGGGTAGCGGGGGAAACATTCAGTACTTC. Residues: CAWSVPGSGGNIQYF. V gene TRBV30 combines with J gene TRBJ2-4; TRBD2 matches at 9 bases. The CDR3 has 15 amino acids. Looked up from germline, CDR1 is GTSNPN and CDR2 is SVGIG (reference sequence). V dropped 0 bases and J dropped 6; count of bases not matched to a gene: 6.

The chain employs TRBV10-3 and TRBJ2-3, with TRBD1 identical over 7 bases. The V segment lost 2 bases and the J segment 0 bases; nucleotides outside the gene matches: 2. Germline V gives CDR1 ENHRY, CDR2 SYGVKD. CDR3 length equals 15 residues. The CDR3 loop reads CAISEPGQSTDTQYF. As DNA, the CDR3 is TGTGCCATCAGTGAGCCGGGACAGAGCACAGATACGCAGTATTTT.

This clone was counted between two and nine times. The J gene is TRBJ2-1, the V gene TRBV15; D is perhaps TRBD2 (7 bases). V was cut by 1 base and J by 7 bases, with 17 bases left in between. This CDR3 is 16 amino acids long. The V gene's germline CDR1 is LNHNV and CDR2 YYDKDF (reference sequence). CDR3 protein: CATSRGRGGAKNEQFF. CDR3 nucleotide sequence: TGTGCCACCAGCAGAGGGAGGGGGGGGGCAAAGAATGAGCAGTTCTTC.

The chain joins TRBV7-8 to TRBJ1-4; D call uncertain. Trimming removed 5 bases at V and 12 bases at J, with 10 bases between. Per germline, CDR1 SGHVS and CDR2 FQNEAQ. The CDR3 contains 11 residues. The CDR3 loop reads CASSHGAELFF. Written as DNA, the CDR3 is TGTGCCAGCAGCCACGGCGCGGAACTGTTTTTT. The full variable domain, completed using reference TRBV7-8 and TRBJ1-4, is GAGVSQSPRYKVAKRGQDVALRCDPISGHVSLFWYQQALGQGPEFLTYFQNEAQLDKSGLPSDRFFAERPEGSVSTLKIQRTQQEDSAVYLCASSHGAELFFGSGTQLSVL.

The chain recombines TRBV6-1 with TRBJ1-5; D might be TRBD1 (5 bases). V was pared by 6 bases and J by 3 bases, with 9 bases between. CDR3 length equals 13 residues. Looked up from germline, CDR1 is MNHNS and CDR2 is SASEGT. As DNA, the CDR3 is TGTGCCAGCAGAGGTGGACACAATCAGCCCCAGCATTTT. Translating it yields CASRGGHNQPQHF.

This clone appeared a single time. The CDR3 nucleotides are TGTGCCAGCAGTTCCCCCCAGTTACAGGGTATGAAGAACATTCAGTACTTC. It is translated as CASSSPQLQGMKNIQYF. V is TRBV28 and J is TRBJ2-4; a weak D match, TRBD1 (6 bases). Trimming removed 4 bases from V and 7 bases from J, with 23 bases in between. The CDR3 contains 17 residues. CDR1 and CDR2 (germline): MDHEN, SYDVKM.

The genes are TRBV6-5 and TRBJ1-3, with D unclear. CDR1 is MNHEY and CDR2 is SVGAGI in the germline V gene. Trimming took 4 bases from V and 2 from J, leaving 6 bases between them. The CDR3 has 13 amino acids. CDR3 coding DNA: TGTGCCAGCAGTTCCCGGGCTGGAAACACCATATATTTT. It encodes CASSSRAGNTIYF.

The gene calls are TRBV30 and TRBJ1-3, with no clear D. CDR1 is GTSNPN, CDR2 SVGIG, per germline (reference sequence). The CDR3 sequence is 14 residues long. V lost 0 bases and J lost 0, with 6 bases in between. The CDR3 sequence is CAWSVAFSGNTIYF. In DNA, the CDR3 is TGTGCCTGGAGTGTGGCTTTCTCTGGAAACACCATATATTTT.

J is TRBJ1-4 and V is TRBV19; 7 positions match TRBD1. The CDR3 loop spans 15 amino acids. Germline V gene lookup returns CDR1 LNHDA and CDR2 SQIVND (reference sequence). V lost 4 bases and J lost 1; bases outside the gene matches: 3. CDR3 region: CASSTNRGTNEKLFF. The CDR3 nucleotides read TGTGCCAGTAGTACAAACAGGGGAACTAATGAAAAACTGTTTTTT.

The gene calls are TRBV28 and TRBJ2-1, with D perhaps TRBD2 (5 bases). Germline lookup yields CDR1 MDHEN and CDR2 SYDVKM. This CDR3 region has 17 residues. V was trimmed by 6 bases and J by 0 bases, leaving 18 bases between them. CDR3 nucleotides: TGTGCCAGCAGCTTGGCTAGAGAGCGGAGCTCCTACAATGAGCAGTTCTTC. This encodes CASSLARERSSYNEQFF. Full variable domain (outside the CDR3, taken from reference TRBV28 and TRBJ2-1): DVKVTQSSRYLVKRTGEKVFLECVQDMDHENMFWYRQDPGLGLRLIYFSYDVKMKEKGDIPEGYSVSREKKERFSLILESASTNQTSMYLCASSLARERSSYNEQFFGPGTRLTVL.

The rearrangement joins TRBV5-1 to TRBJ2-7; 7 nucleotides match TRBD1. The CDR3 spans 15 residues. Germline V CDR1 and CDR2: SGHRS, YFSETQ. The ends lost 7 bases at V and 2 bases at J; junction bases unmatched: 12. The CDR3 bases are TGCGCCAGCTCCCCTTCCGGGACAGTCCCCTACGAGCAGTACTTC. Residues: CASSPSGTVPYEQYF.

The chain uses TRBV28 and TRBJ2-1; TRBD2 aligns across 14 bases. There are 16 residues in the CDR3. The V and J ends lost 6 bases and 6 bases, in that order; junction bases with no gene match: 7. CDR1 is MDHEN, CDR2 SYDVKM, per germline. As DNA, the CDR3 is TGTGCCAGCAGCGAGACTAGCGGGGGGGCCGGCAATGAGCAGTTCTTC. Translating gives CASSETSGGAGNEQFF. The full variable domain, its missing parts supplied by reference TRBV28 and TRBJ2-1, is DVKVTQSSRYLVKRTGEKVFLECVQDMDHENMFWYRQDPGLGLRLIYFSYDVKMKEKGDIPEGYSVSREKKERFSLILESASTNQTSMYLCASSETSGGAGNEQFFGPGTRLTVL.